This T cell receptor beta chain came from a study of blood T cell repertoires in COVID-19. The overall study: Sites across the United States, Italy and Spain contributed samples from acute and convalescent COVID-19. T cells, B-cell-depleted T cells, or PBMCs provided the cDNA or gDNA that served as material.

Methods used by the authors: Reference gene primer amplification in the assay estimated nucleated cell counts. Libraries were prepared by immunoSEQ multiplex PCR; TCRdb keeps only in-frame clonotypes and omits some of them. The DNA gave D and trimming, while V, J and clone size come from that table. In the table there are approximately 74,000 clones, approximately 79% of which are singletons. This clone was seen more than once but under ten times. CDR3 size: 13 residues. Trimming removed 3 bases at V and 5 bases at J, with 11 bases between. Germline values: CDR1 MNHEY, CDR2 SMNVEV (reference sequence).

The sequencing input was peripheral blood. This receptor was identified in a man aged 55-75 years with acute or convalescent COVID-19. The rearrangement links TRBV27 to TRBJ2-7; possibly TRBD1 for D (6 bases). CDR3 nucleotide sequence: TGTGCCAGCAGTTTTCAGGGGAAGAACGAGCAGTACTTC. Translated: CASSFQGKNEQYF.